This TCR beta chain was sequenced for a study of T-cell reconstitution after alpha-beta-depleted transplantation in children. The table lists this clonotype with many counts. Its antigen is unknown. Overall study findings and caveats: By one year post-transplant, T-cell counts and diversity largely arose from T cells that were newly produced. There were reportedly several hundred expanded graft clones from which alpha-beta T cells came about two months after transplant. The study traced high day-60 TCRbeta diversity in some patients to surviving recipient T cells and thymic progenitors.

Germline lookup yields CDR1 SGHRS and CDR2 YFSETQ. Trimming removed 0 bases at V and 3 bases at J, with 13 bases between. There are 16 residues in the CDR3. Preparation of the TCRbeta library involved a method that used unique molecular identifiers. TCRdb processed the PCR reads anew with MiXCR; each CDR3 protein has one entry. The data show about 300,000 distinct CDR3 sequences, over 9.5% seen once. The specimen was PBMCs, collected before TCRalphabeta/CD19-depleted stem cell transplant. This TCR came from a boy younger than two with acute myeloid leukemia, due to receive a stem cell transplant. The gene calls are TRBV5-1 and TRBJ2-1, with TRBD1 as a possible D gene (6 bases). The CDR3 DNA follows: TGCGCCAGCAGCTTGGGAGGACAGACTAACTACAATGAGCAGTTCTTC. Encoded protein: CASSLGGQTNYNEQFF. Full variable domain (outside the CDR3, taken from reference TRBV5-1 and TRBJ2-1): KAGVTQTPRYLIKTRGQQVTLSCSPISGHRSVSWYQQTPGQGLQFLFEYFSETQRNKGNFPGRFSGRQFSNSRSEMNVSTLELGDSALYLCASSLGGQTNYNEQFFGPGTRLTVL.